These 9 T cell receptor beta chains share one sample of origin, sequenced in a study of CD8 T cells in Susac syndrome. Random hexamers served to reverse transcribe roughly 0.5 to 1 ug RNA. TCRdb processed the immunoSEQ multiplex PCR reads anew with MiXCR; each CDR3 protein has one entry. The repertoire has 140,000 to 150,000 distinct CDR3 sequences, more than 90% of them found once; the top ten carry less than 0.085%. The sample comprised CD4+ T cells from PBMCs. The receptors derive from a human donor with Susac syndrome.

This clonotype showed up just once. The chain combines TRBV24-1 with TRBJ1-1; possible D gene TRBD1, 5 bases. V was cut by 1 base and J by 1 base, with 12 bases left in between. This CDR3 has 16 amino acids. CDR1 and CDR2 from the germline V gene are KGHDR and SFDVKD. The DNA for the CDR3 is TGTGCCACCAGTGATTTATGGGACGCAAGGAACACTGAAGCTTTCTTT. Translation gives CATSDLWDARNTEAFF.

The J gene is TRBJ2-7, the V gene TRBV4-1; 7 nucleotides agree with TRBD1. The V and J ends lost 4 bases and 3 bases, in that order; junction bases with no gene match: 9. The CDR3 extends over 15 amino acids. Per germline, CDR1 MGHRA and CDR2 YSYEKL. The CDR3 reads CASSRPGTDNYEQYF. CDR3 nucleotide sequence: TGCGCCAGCAGCCGGCCCGGGACAGACAACTACGAGCAGTACTTC.

The chain links TRBV4-1 to TRBJ2-1; D unclear. CDR3 size: 15 residues. Germline assignment: CDR1 MGHRA and CDR2 YSYEKL. Trimming removed 0 bases from V and 3 bases from J, with 9 bases in between. The CDR3 coding sequence is TGCGCCAGCAGCCAAGATTACCCCAACTACAATGAGCAGTTCTTC. It yields the protein CASSQDYPNYNEQFF.

The chain carries TRBV10-1 and TRBJ2-7, with D uncertain. Trimming removed 0 bases from V and 5 bases from J, with 14 bases in between. The CDR3 consists of 15 residues. Germline V lookup: CDR1 WNHNN, CDR2 SYGVQD (reference sequence). This chain's CDR3 is CASSESIGPSDEQYF. CDR3 sequence (DNA): TGCGCCAGCAGTGAGTCGATCGGACCTTCGGACGAGCAGTACTTC.

The genes are TRBV29-1 and TRBJ2-3; D perhaps matches TRBD1 (6 bases). The V gene's germline CDR1 is SQVTM and CDR2 ANQGSEA. This CDR3 spans 12 amino acids. V lost 7 bases and J 3 bases, leaving 11 bases between the germline ends. The CDR3 spells CSAEQGTDTQYF. CDR3 nucleotides: TGCAGCGCCGAACAGGGAACAGATACGCAGTATTTT.

The chain links TRBV11-2 to TRBJ1-2, with a possible D match to TRBD1 (6 bases). CDR3 length: 14 amino acids. Germline V lookup: CDR1 SGHAT, CDR2 FQNNGV. Trimming took off 5 bases at V and 2 bases at J, with 12 bases between the two ends. CDR3 bases: TGTGCCAGCAGCAAGAACAGGGCGAACTATGGCTACACCTTC. Its protein product is CASSKNRANYGYTF.

The rearrangement links TRBV5-1 to TRBJ2-1; 7 bases line up with TRBD2. The CDR3 has 12 amino acids. V was clipped by 2 bases and J by 10 bases; unmatched bases: 3. CDR1 and CDR2 (germline): SGHRS, YFSETQ. The CDR3 reads CASSFGREEQFF. CDR3 coding DNA: TGCGCCAGCAGCTTCGGGCGGGAGGAGCAGTTCTTC.

The chain uses TRBV14 and TRBJ1-2; a weak D match, TRBD1 (6 bases). V shed 1 base and J shed 11 bases, with 11 bases lying between them. This CDR3 has 12 amino acids. The germline gives CDR1 SGHDN, CDR2 FVKESK. CDR3 nucleotide sequence: TGTGCCAGCAGCCAAGTCGGGACAACGTACACCTTC. Residues: CASSQVGTTYTF.

The chain employs TRBV20-1 and TRBJ2-7; TRBD1 matches 7 bases. Losses at the gene ends were 6 bases for V and 3 bases for J; bases not matched to a gene: 11. Germline CDR1 is DFQATT and CDR2 is SNEGSKA (reference sequence). The CDR3 contains 14 residues. The CDR3 spells CSASGTATLYEQYF. The CDR3 bases are TGCAGTGCCAGTGGGACAGCAACTCTCTACGAGCAGTACTTC.